A selection of T cell receptor beta chains follows, all from one sample in a study of blood T cell repertoires in COVID-19. Sequencing was performed with immunoSEQ multiplex PCR; in TCRdb, only in-frame clones are kept and a portion is missing. Of roughly 68,000 clones listed, roughly 87% are singletons. The source material was peripheral blood. The receptors originated from a man in his fifties or sixties with COVID-19, enrolled during active disease. CDR3s leave out the opening cysteine and the closing phenylalanine or tryptophan.

V	CDR3
TRBV7-6	ASSLSGLRTDTQY
TRBV2	ASSVFITGGQETQY
TRBV5-1	ASSLLTGLNYGYT
TRBV5-4	ASSPSPGSYGYT
TRBV2	ASSALGLAGGNTQY
TRBV3-1/TRBV3-2	ASSQRTSGRADIRTETQY
TRBV4-3	ASSQGVLAVTYEQY
TRBV7-9	ASSRNKGAQKEGEQY
TRBV7-2	ASSLGIGGFEQF
TRBV20-1	SASYGIGTSGSLYEQY
TRBV13	ASSLGQGWNTEAF
TRBV20-1	SASLAAYY
TRBV28	ASTTRDTNHEQY
TRBV2	ASSFQGGSNQPQH
TRBV2	ASSGPGRGRNTEAF
TRBV5-1	ASSLGEGMGIQY
TRBV6-5	ASSRLVETQY
TRBV4-1	ASSRGQGRLGTYNEQF
TRBV21-1	ASIRRDSPGYSNQPQH
TRBV6-6	ASSPEVSLTDTQY
TRBV7-8	ASRIVGSSYEQY
TRBV4-3	ASSQTKQGRQETQY
TRBV24-1	ATSDPFSRGKYQETQY
TRBV7-9	ASSLVDSAPNTEAF
TRBV28	ASSRHSLGELF
TRBV5-1	ASSLQGGYT
TRBV28	ASISPGATLDNTEAF
TRBV28	ASSFPGQNYGYT
TRBV6-6	ASHLGGAGEAF
TRBV10-1	ASSSTGTSGRAPYEQY
TRBV7-9	ASSLGRPNTGELF
TRBV4-3	ASSQDFRNTEAF
TRBV5-1	ASSLEPGQGAF
TRBV5-4	ASSLGRTSGVQQY
TRBV11-2	ASSLRLAGDGVGELF
TRBV4-1	ASSQVIGAGKLF
TRBV2	ASREGVYGYT
TRBV24-1	ATSVSLFYGYT
TRBV7-3	ASSLYGGLVTDTQY
TRBV10-3	AISVGGPGGEQY
TRBV5-1	ASSLAGTNTGELF
TRBV4-3	ASSQIPGGSYGYT
TRBV6-1	ASSDPGQAPSSYEQY
TRBV4-1	ASSQDFGYSNQPQH
TRBV4-1	ASSQRDANTGELF
TRBV6-2/TRBV6-3	ASSPPGQGKPEAF
TRBV24-1	ATSDSGGASGNTIY